This T cell receptor (beta chain) derives from a study of regulatory T cells in long-lasting Graves disease. Overall study context: With positive TSH receptor antibodies and over 5 years of antithyroid drugs, Graves' disease was considered persistent.

Investigators prepared the TCR beta libraries by applying iRepertoire HTBI primers and Arm-PCR of CDR3 regions. MiXCR was run by TCRdb on the multiplex PCR reads, yielding one entry per CDR3 protein. The table has about 470,000 distinct CDR3 sequences, about 20% seen once; the top ten hold 6.5% to 10%. Germline CDR1 and CDR2: SQVTM and ANQGSEA. The CDR3 contains 14 residues. Trimming took 7 bases from V and 7 from J, leaving 21 bases between them. Notes on this clonotype: The target antigen is unknown.

Described time point: persistent/refractory GD, antithyroid drugs over 5 years with positive TRAb. After RNA was extracted from PBMCs, the TCR library was made from it. General study findings and limits: Lower TCR diversity was seen in persistent Graves' patients than in newly diagnosed ones. It was in persistent disease that TRBV28, TRBJ1-2 and TRBJ2-5 were favored. Among persistent patients, a larger number of public clonotypes were shared (around 2,700) than among newly diagnosed patients (about 1,000).

The clonotype was recovered from a female donor with Graves disease. The sample was peripheral blood mononuclear cells (PBMCs), taken when the disease was refractory, from a patient treated with antithyroid drugs. The chain couples TRBV29-1 to TRBJ2-3, with D unclear. CDR3 loop: CSGIPGPEVHTQYF. The CDR3 bases are TGCAGCGGGATCCCCGGGCCTGAGGTCCATACGCAGTATTTT.